The 21 T cell receptor beta chains below were found in one sample sequenced in a study of beta chain features in type 1 diabetes. Since all of the isolated RNA was reverse transcribed, expressed TCRB transcripts were what got sequenced. The repertoire was sequenced with immunoSEQ multiplex PCR; TCRdb's copy has only in-frame clones and lacks some. Altogether roughly 400,000 clones are present, over 11% being singletons, with the ten largest covering around 0.039%. Material for sequencing was naive CD4+ T cells from blood. The receptors come from a man aged 25-45 years in good health.

In this sample, this clone turned up many times. J is TRBJ2-7 and V is TRBV29-1, with TRBD1 matching 9 bases. The V gene end was trimmed by 6 bases and the J gene end by 0 bases; junction bases not matched to a gene: 3. Germline values: CDR1 SQVTM, CDR2 ANQGSEA. This CDR3 comprises 13 residues. CDR3 DNA: TGCAGCGTAGGGACAGGGATCTCCTACGAGCAGTACTTC. It yields the protein CSVGTGISYEQYF.

The chain employs TRBV7-9 and TRBJ2-6, with D perhaps given as TRBD1 or TRBD2 (5 bases each). The germline V gene has CDR1 SEHNR and CDR2 FQNEAQ (reference sequence). Trimming pared 1 base from V and 12 bases from J, leaving 22 bases between. The CDR3 is made up of 17 amino acids. CDR3 in amino acids: CASSLVGAAGPRGVLTF. The DNA of the CDR3 is TGTGCCAGCAGCTTAGTCGGGGCGGCAGGGCCACGTGGCGTCCTGACTTTC.

This clone was seen a few times. The chain is built from TRBV30 and TRBJ1-5, with D maybe TRBD1 (5 bases). Germline assignment: CDR1 GTSNPN and CDR2 SVGIG (reference sequence). The V end was cut by 1 base, the J end by 6 bases, with 10 bases between. This CDR3 is 13 amino acids long. The CDR3 DNA reads as TGTGCCTGGAGTGGGGGGAACCCTCAGCCCCAGCATTTT. It encodes CAWSGGNPQPQHF.

The chain uses TRBV19 and TRBJ1-1; D gene uncertain. Trimming cost V 5 bases and J 3 bases, with 10 bases left between them. Looked up from germline, CDR1 is LNHDA and CDR2 is SQIVND (reference sequence). The CDR3 contains 13 residues. The CDR3 region is CASSPGWDTEAFF. The CDR3 DNA reads as TGTGCCAGTAGTCCGGGGTGGGACACTGAAGCTTTCTTT.

This clone was counted many times. This chain connects TRBV7-4 to TRBJ2-7; 7 positions agree with TRBD2. There are 11 residues in the CDR3. The V gene's germline CDR1 is SGHVT and CDR2 SQSDAQ. In nucleotides, the CDR3 is TGTGCCAGCAGCTTTTCGGCTAGCGGAATTGTC. Translated, it gives CASSFSASGIV.

This clone was counted ten times or more. This chain joins TRBV14 and TRBJ2-7; D is undetermined. Germline V CDR1 and CDR2: SGHDN, FVKESK. Between the trimmed V and J ends, which lost 1 base and 5 bases, there was a span of 12 bases. CDR3 length equals 14 residues. CDR3 sequence reads: CASSQGMLTNEQYV. Here the CDR3 DNA reads TGTGCCAGCAGCCAAGGAATGCTGACGAACGAGCAGTACGTC.

This clone has a handful of counts. The gene calls are TRBV5-1 and TRBJ2-1, with D possibly matching TRBD2 (5 bases). CDR3 length equals 16 residues. Looked up from germline, CDR1 is SGHRS and CDR2 is YFSETQ. Trimming pared 0 bases from V and 2 bases from J, leaving 12 bases between. The CDR3 is CASSLATAATYNEQFF. The CDR3 region has the DNA TGCGCCAGCAGCTTGGCCACAGCGGCCACCTACAATGAGCAGTTCTTC.

This clone has just a few counts. The CDR3 nucleotides read TGTGCCAGCAGCCATGCGCGGGATTATGAGCAGTTCTTC. Amino acid sequence: CASSHARDYEQFF. The chain has TRBV14 and TRBJ2-1; tentative D call: TRBD2 (6 bases). CDR1 is SGHDN and CDR2 is FVKESK in the germline V gene. The V gene lost 3 bases and the J gene lost 8 bases, with 11 bases spanning the gap. This CDR3 has 13 amino acids.

This clone has just a few counts. This chain connects TRBV9 to TRBJ2-7; 7 nucleotides agree with TRBD2. The V gene's germline CDR1 is SGDLS and CDR2 YYNGEE. The CDR3 has 13 residues. The V gene end was trimmed by 3 bases and the J gene end by 6 bases; junction bases not matched to a gene: 6. The CDR3 region has the DNA TGTGCCAGCAGCGAGACTAGCCGGGGCGAGCAGTACGTC. It specifies CASSETSRGEQYV.

This clone has a handful of counts. The gene calls are TRBV15 and TRBJ1-2; possibly TRBD1 for D (5 bases). The CDR3 has 15 residues. Trimming removed 5 bases at V and 3 bases at J, with 16 bases between. Germline V CDR1 and CDR2: LNHNV, YYDKDF (reference sequence). This chain's CDR3 is CATSGREGRYYGYTF. CDR3 sequence (DNA): TGTGCCACCAGCGGACGAGAGGGACGGTACTATGGCTACACCTTC.

The V call is TRBV30, the J call TRBJ1-1, with 8 positions matching TRBD1. V was pared by 3 bases and J by 4 bases, with 7 bases of the junction left unmatched. This CDR3 has 14 amino acids. Germline values: CDR1 GTSNPN, CDR2 SVGIG (reference sequence). The CDR3 region has the DNA TGTGCCTGGAGGGTGGCAGGGGGCGGCACTGAAGCTTTCTTT. Translation: CAWRVAGGGTEAFF.

This clone was found a few times. This sequence joins TRBV4-1 and TRBJ1-5; tentatively, D is TRBD1 (6 bases). The CDR3 extends over 15 amino acids. Trimming removed 0 bases at V and 6 bases at J, with 12 bases between. Germline V lookup: CDR1 MGHRA, CDR2 YSYEKL. The CDR3, as DNA: TGCGCCAGCAGCCAAGAGGTGGGGGGGCTTCAGCCCCAGCATTTT. Residues: CASSQEVGGLQPQHF.

This clone was seen a handful of times. The chain employs TRBV7-2 and TRBJ2-7; D gene ambiguous. This CDR3 comprises 14 residues. The V gene's germline CDR1 is SGHTA and CDR2 FQGNSA. V gave up 0 bases and J gave up 4 bases, with 10 bases separating them. As DNA, the CDR3 is TGTGCCAGCAGCTTAGCCCCCGGGCCTTACGAGCAGTACGTC. Translation: CASSLAPGPYEQYV.

The CDR3 bases are TGCGCCAGCAGCTTGGAGCCAGCGGGGCTGAAAGAGACCCAGTACTTC. Its translation is CASSLEPAGLKETQYF. V is TRBV5-1 and J is TRBJ2-5, with 7 bases lining up with TRBD2. CDR1 is SGHRS and CDR2 is YFSETQ in the germline V gene. The CDR3 extends over 16 amino acids. V gave up 0 bases and J gave up 3 bases; unmatched junction bases: 8.

This clone was observed a few times. The chain joins TRBV21-1 to TRBJ2-3; the DNA was not compared with TRBD2, the D call given in the table. TRBV21-1 is a listed pseudogene. The CDR3 covers 15 residues. CDR3 in DNA: TGTGCCAGCAGCACGTACGGGAGGGGCACAGATACGCAGTATTTT. Translation gives CASSTYGRGTDTQYF.

There are a few counts of this clone. The chain is built from TRBV4-1 and TRBJ1-2; no clear D. Trimming shortened V by 1 base and J by 0 bases, and 9 bases separated the two germline ends. CDR3 size: 15 residues. Per the germline V gene, CDR1 is MGHRA and CDR2 is YSYEKL. This chain's CDR3 is CASSQAPGTNYGYTF. CDR3 coding DNA: TGCGCCAGCAGCCAAGCGCCTGGTACTAACTATGGCTACACCTTC.

The CDR3 region has the DNA TGTGCCAGCAGCGCAGCGGGGGGGCTCAATGAGCAGTTCTTC. This translates into CASSAAGGLNEQFF. The chain uses TRBV5-4 and TRBJ2-1; 10 nucleotides agree with TRBD2. Losses at the gene ends were 4 bases for V and 6 bases for J; bases not matched to a gene: 4. The germline gives CDR1 SGHNT, CDR2 YYREEE (reference sequence). The CDR3 is made up of 14 amino acids.

The rearrangement joins TRBV28 to TRBJ2-7; no clear D gene. This CDR3 has 11 amino acids. CDR1 is MDHEN, CDR2 SYDVKM, per germline. Trimming removed 3 bases from V and 5 bases from J, with 5 bases in between. CDR3 residues: CASSFVDEQYV. CDR3 coding DNA: TGTGCCAGCAGTTTTGTGGACGAGCAGTACGTC.

The rearrangement links TRBV14 to TRBJ1-2; no definite D call. In germline, CDR1 is SGHDN, CDR2 FVKESK. Trimming took 5 bases from V and 7 from J, leaving 17 bases between them. This CDR3 is 14 amino acids long. The CDR3 DNA follows: TGTGCCAGCAGCTTCGGACCACTAAGAGGTGGCTACACCTTC. Protein sequence: CASSFGPLRGGYTF.

The chain carries TRBV2 and TRBJ2-1; maybe TRBD2 (5 bases). The length of the CDR3 is 13 residues. Trimming removed 6 bases at V and 7 bases at J, with 13 bases between. CDR1 is SNHLY, CDR2 FYNNEI, per germline. DNA for the CDR3: TGTGCCAGCAGGGTAGCGATGGGAAATGAGCAGTTCTTC. It encodes CASRVAMGNEQFF.

In regard to this clone: One end of the junction is discordant with germline, which a read error may explain. V is TRBV15 and J is TRBJ1-6; D is possibly TRBD1 (5 bases). This CDR3 contains 18 residues. Germline CDR1 reads LNHNV; CDR2 reads YYDKDF (reference sequence). CDR3 residues: CATSRGDRLSSYNSPLHF. In DNA form, the CDR3 reads TGTGCCACCAGTAGAGGGGATCGGTTGAGCTCCTATAATTCACCCCTCCACTTT.